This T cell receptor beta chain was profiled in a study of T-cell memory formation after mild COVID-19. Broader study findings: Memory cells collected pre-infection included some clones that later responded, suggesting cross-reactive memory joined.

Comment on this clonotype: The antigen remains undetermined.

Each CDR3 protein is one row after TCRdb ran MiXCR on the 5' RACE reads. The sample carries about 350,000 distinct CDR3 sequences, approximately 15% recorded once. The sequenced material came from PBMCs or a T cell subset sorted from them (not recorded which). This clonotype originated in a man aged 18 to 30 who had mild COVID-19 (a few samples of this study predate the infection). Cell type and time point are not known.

CDR3 protein: CASSPGTAGGYTF. Written as DNA, the CDR3 is TGTGCCAGCAGCCCGGGGACAGCGGGTGGCTACACCTTC. The V call is TRBV13, the J call TRBJ1-2; 7 bases line up with TRBD1. This CDR3 is built from 13 residues. Germline CDR1 is PRHDT and CDR2 is FYEKMQ (reference sequence). Unmatched junction bases numbered 7, after V lost 5 bases and J lost 7 bases.